This T cell receptor beta chain was obtained from a study of T-cell memory formation after mild COVID-19. Germline CDR1 and CDR2: SGHDN and FVKESK. Trimming removed 0 bases from V and 5 bases from J, with 10 bases in between. This CDR3 has 14 residues. Each CDR3 protein gets one entry after TCRdb re-called the 5' RACE reads with MiXCR. The sample lists 450,000 or so distinct CDR3 sequences, 15% to 20% occurring once. This clonotype was sampled from an adult woman who had mild COVID-19 (a few samples of this study predate the infection). Cell type and time point are not known. The sample was PBMCs or a T cell subset sorted from them (not recorded which). The chain employs TRBV14 and TRBJ2-5, with D possibly matching TRBD2 (5 bases). The CDR3: CASSQELREETQYF. CDR3 DNA sequence: TGTGCCAGCAGCCAAGAGCTTAGGGAGGAGACCCAGTACTTC.